Sequencing of this T cell receptor beta chain was carried out in a study of T cell responses to AZD1222 COVID-19 vaccine. Turning to the study itself: Second-dose recipients at about 4 or about 12 weeks were treated as one pooled group.

This clone came up once. Its antigen is as yet unknown. Findings and limits, study-wide: The donor group comprised mostly white British people and more females; the analysis possibly underestimated clonal diversity.

The method was immunoSEQ multiplex PCR; TCRdb's version includes in-frame clones alone and lacks a portion of them. The sample holds about 96,000 clones, about nine tenths seen once. This clonotype originated in an adult in good health. This specimen was peripheral blood, taken on day 0 of AZD1222 vaccination.

This chain's CDR3 is CASSRLSEQFF. The CDR3 DNA reads as TGTGCCAGCAGTAGGCTGAGTGAGCAGTTCTTC. The V gene is TRBV6-5, the J gene TRBJ2-1; D is undetermined. The germline V gene has CDR1 MNHEY and CDR2 SVGAGI. This CDR3 comprises 11 residues. V was clipped by 5 bases and J by 9 bases, with 8 bases between them.